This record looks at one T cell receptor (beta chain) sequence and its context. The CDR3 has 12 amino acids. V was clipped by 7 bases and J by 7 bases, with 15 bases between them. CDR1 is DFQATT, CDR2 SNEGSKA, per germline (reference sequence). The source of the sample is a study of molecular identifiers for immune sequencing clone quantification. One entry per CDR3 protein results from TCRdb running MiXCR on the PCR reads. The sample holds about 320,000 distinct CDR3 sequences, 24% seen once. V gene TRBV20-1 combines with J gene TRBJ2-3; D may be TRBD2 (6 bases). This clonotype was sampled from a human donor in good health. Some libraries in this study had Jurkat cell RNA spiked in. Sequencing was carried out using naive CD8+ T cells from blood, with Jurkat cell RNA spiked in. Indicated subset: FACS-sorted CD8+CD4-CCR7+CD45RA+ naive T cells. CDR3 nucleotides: TGCAGTGGGGGAGGACGATGGAATACGCAGTATTTT. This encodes CSGGGRWNTQYF.